This TCR beta chain was profiled in a study of cytomegalovirus exposure and HLA in healthy donors. A multiplex PCR was run with 60 Vbeta primers and 13 Jbeta primers. Here immunoSEQ multiplex PCR was the method, and the copy in TCRdb shows in-frame clones only, minus some. The sample shows around 190,000 clones, roughly four fifths of them seen only once. Comments on this clone: The antigen remains unidentified.

V lost 4 bases to trimming and J lost 2 bases, with 12 bases between them. CDR1 MNHEY and CDR2 SMNVEV come from the germline V gene (reference sequence). The CDR3 sequence is 14 residues long. General study findings and limits: Sequencing likely caused a cluster of highly shared sequence variants. The productive fraction for most TCR beta V segments was about 87% or about 30% in an earlier analysis.

The sequenced material came from PBMCs. The TCR originated in a man in his thirties or forties in good health and CMV-seronegative. The V call is TRBV27, the J call TRBJ2-7; maybe TRBD2 (6 bases). Written as DNA, the CDR3 is TGTGCCAGCAGTTCCGCGACTAGAACCTACGAGCAGTACTTC. It encodes CASSSATRTYEQYF.